This T cell receptor (beta chain) was captured by sequencing in a study of blood T cells in healthy people across ages (dated by TCRdb to 2013 to 2016). A note on the overall study: In model experiments, roughly one uniquely barcoded TCR beta cDNA molecule per two T cells was captured by template switching. Using deep sequencing normalized with unique cDNA molecular identifiers, the study measured how TCR beta repertoire diversity changes with age. The donors were divided into four age groups: young (average approximately 15 years), middle-aged (around 37), aged (around 67) and long-lived (roughly 82). To avoid experimental bias, donors of different ages were spread randomly across the sequencing lanes. The study analyzed two additional independent replicas of 1 million unique cDNA reads from the same blood draw for two donors, one aged 18 to 29 and one aged 80 or older. The paper as a whole reports these results and caveats: Because donor CMV infection status was unknown, age-related changes in expanded clonotypes were potentially confounded. There was a strong correlation between observed TCR beta diversity and the percentage of naive T cells measured by flow cytometry. As age increased, observed TCR beta diversity per million T cells dropped in a roughly linear way, and a significant reduction was already evident by age 40. Estimates of total diversity based on one million sequenced T cells were considered lower bounds and underestimates. Because profiling used bulk unsorted PBMCs, naive and antigen-experienced compartments could not be compared conclusively. Compared with the aged group, more naive CD4+ T cells, fewer expanded clones and increased TCR diversity were shown by the long-lived group, suggesting age selection.

Systemically healthy Caucasian individuals from Russia, 35 to 50 in total and aged about 6 to 100 years, were included as donors. Roughly 10 milliliters of peripheral blood were drawn from each donor into EDTA-treated Vacutainer tubes. PBMCs were isolated by Ficoll-Paque density-gradient centrifugation, with at least 6 million obtained per sample. Total RNA, at least 6 micrograms per sample, was extracted from PBMCs with Trizol reagent. For every donor, an aliquot of PBMCs went through flow cytometry to measure the percentages of naive CD45RAhigh/CD27high T cells. Library prep was done by 5' RACE. TCRdb lists the instrument as Illumina HiSeq 2500. A second PCR of roughly 7 to 11 cycles was performed with a sample-barcoded 5' primer and a J-beta primer mix. A template-switch 5' adaptor carrying 12 random nucleotides introduced a unique molecular identifier onto each TCR beta cDNA molecule. At least 2.5 million CDR3-containing paired-end reads were obtained from each sample. All of the RNA was converted into first-strand cDNA using the Mint cDNA synthesis kit, with a TRBC-specific oligonucleotide serving as the primer. After uracil-DNA glycosylase treatment, a first 18-cycle PCR used universal primers M1SS and BC2_uni_R on all cDNA. Processing in the source paper ran as follows. For normalization, 1 million high-quality reads, each with a distinct molecular identifier, were randomly selected from each sample. Reads sharing molecular identifiers were discarded rather than binned into consensus sequences. CDR3 identification, clonotype clustering and error correction used MiTCR with a Q25 quality threshold and the strictest error-elimination algorithm. A nonparametric unseen species model with Euler transformation was used to estimate a lower bound on total TCR beta diversity. TCRdb reprocessed the public reads (quality trimming at Q25 with fastp, clone calling with MiXCR) and kept in-frame beta chains. Every CDR3 protein is listed once, alongside the most common genes and DNA of its rows. Here the V and J calls rest on TCRdb's processing, not on the authors' analysis. Present in this sample are fewer than 700,000 distinct CDR3 sequences, around two fifths of which were seen just once. 25% to 35% of the sample comes from the top ten.

Remarks on this clonotype: Its binding antigen is unknown. No base quality values were provided; no much bigger clone lies one nucleotide off.

This receptor was taken from an elderly man in good health. The sample was blood.

In nucleotides, the sequence is TGCGCCAGCCATGCAGGAGATACTGAAGCTTTCTTT. The translation is CASHAGDTEAFF. The sequence is built from TRBV5-1 and TRBJ1-1, with no reliable assignment of the D segment. V is clipped by 7 bases and J by 5 bases, and the sequence between their germline boundaries is 12 bases long. The CDR3 covers 12 residues, taking in both the cysteine and the phenylalanine. The sequence is cut down to CDR3 DNA, 36 bases in frame from base 1. The germline V gene provides CDR1 SGHRS and CDR2 YFSETQ. Joined to the reference TRBV5-1 and TRBJ1-1 proteins, this CDR3 gives the full variable domain: KAGVTQTPRYLIKTRGQQVTLSCSPISGHRSVSWYQQTPGQGLQFLFEYFSETQRNKGNFPGRFSGRQFSNSRSEMNVSTLELGDSALYLCASHAGDTEAFFGQGTRLTVV.